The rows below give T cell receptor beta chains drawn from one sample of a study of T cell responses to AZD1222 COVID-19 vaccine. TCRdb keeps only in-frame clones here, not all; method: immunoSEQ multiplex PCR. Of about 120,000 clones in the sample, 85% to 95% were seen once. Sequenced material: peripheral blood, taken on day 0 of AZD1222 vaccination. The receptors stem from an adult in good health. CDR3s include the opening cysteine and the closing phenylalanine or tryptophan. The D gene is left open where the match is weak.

CDR3 protein: CASSLTRSSYNEQFF; D gene: -; CDR3 length: 15; V gene: TRBV5-1; J gene: TRBJ2-1
CDR3 protein: CASSPRRGQSTEAFF; D gene: TRBD1; CDR3 length: 15; V gene: TRBV27; J gene: TRBJ1-1
CDR3 protein: CASSLDSGRTYNEQFF; D gene: TRBD2; CDR3 length: 16; V gene: TRBV11-3; J gene: TRBJ2-1
CDR3 protein: CASSPGTSRRQPQHF; D gene: -; CDR3 length: 15; V gene: TRBV19; J gene: TRBJ1-5
CDR3 protein: CASSGTGSNQPQHF; D gene: TRBD1; CDR3 length: 14; V gene: TRBV6-6; J gene: TRBJ1-5
CDR3 protein: CASSLGAISGTDTQYF; D gene: -; CDR3 length: 16; V gene: TRBV11-2; J gene: TRBJ2-3
CDR3 protein: CATSRGQVTQPQHF; D gene: -; CDR3 length: 14; V gene: TRBV15; J gene: TRBJ1-5
CDR3 protein: CASSRGDEQFF; D gene: -; CDR3 length: 11; V gene: TRBV18; J gene: TRBJ2-1
CDR3 protein: CASRTGQGAGNTIYF; D gene: TRBD1; CDR3 length: 15; V gene: TRBV2; J gene: TRBJ1-3
CDR3 protein: CASSHISVADTQYF; D gene: -; CDR3 length: 14; V gene: TRBV14; J gene: TRBJ2-3
CDR3 protein: CAWMSYGDRLINYGYTF; D gene: -; CDR3 length: 17; V gene: TRBV30; J gene: TRBJ1-2
CDR3 protein: CASSLGRGYTF; D gene: -; CDR3 length: 11; V gene: TRBV6-5; J gene: TRBJ1-2
CDR3 protein: CASTTDLPNYGYTF; D gene: -; CDR3 length: 14; V gene: TRBV2; J gene: TRBJ1-2
CDR3 protein: CASSYEGRTNYNEQFF; D gene: -; CDR3 length: 16; V gene: TRBV6-6; J gene: TRBJ2-1
CDR3 protein: CASSSYYEQYF; D gene: -; CDR3 length: 11; V gene: TRBV12-3/TRBV12-4; J gene: TRBJ2-7
CDR3 protein: CASSLKGGTGELFF; D gene: -; CDR3 length: 14; V gene: TRBV5-1; J gene: TRBJ2-2
CDR3 protein: CASSTPGGRVINEQFF; D gene: TRBD2; CDR3 length: 16; V gene: TRBV27; J gene: TRBJ2-1
CDR3 protein: CAWSTRSSYNEQFF; D gene: -; CDR3 length: 14; V gene: TRBV30; J gene: TRBJ2-1
CDR3 protein: CASSLETREGNEQFF; D gene: TRBD2; CDR3 length: 15; V gene: TRBV7-6; J gene: TRBJ2-1
CDR3 protein: CASSELGSGANVLTF; D gene: -; CDR3 length: 15; V gene: TRBV6-1; J gene: TRBJ2-6
CDR3 protein: CASSYQQGASGNTIYF; D gene: TRBD1; CDR3 length: 16; V gene: TRBV6-5; J gene: TRBJ1-3
CDR3 protein: CASSPRTSGNTDTQYF; D gene: TRBD2; CDR3 length: 16; V gene: TRBV18; J gene: TRBJ2-3
CDR3 protein: CATKSPGSYNEQFF; D gene: -; CDR3 length: 14; V gene: TRBV19; J gene: TRBJ2-1
CDR3 protein: CASSQATGVNEKLFF; D gene: TRBD1; CDR3 length: 15; V gene: TRBV5-5; J gene: TRBJ1-4
CDR3 protein: CASSMVLGQVSYEQYF; D gene: TRBD1; CDR3 length: 16; V gene: TRBV19; J gene: TRBJ2-7
CDR3 protein: CASSLGEGRTNEKLFF; D gene: -; CDR3 length: 16; V gene: TRBV7-9; J gene: TRBJ1-4
CDR3 protein: CASSRTGGWETQYF; D gene: TRBD1; CDR3 length: 14; V gene: TRBV6-5; J gene: TRBJ2-5
CDR3 protein: CASRPDRGPLTGELFF; D gene: TRBD1; CDR3 length: 16; V gene: TRBV28; J gene: TRBJ2-2